This TCR beta chain originates from a study of blood T cell repertoires in COVID-19. About the study: The United States, Italy and Spain provided the acute and convalescent COVID-19 samples. Nucleic acid was either cDNA or gDNA, and it came from T cells, B-cell-depleted T cells, or PBMCs.

The germline V gene has CDR1 SGDLS and CDR2 YYNGEE. V was pared by 3 bases and J by 0 bases, with 10 bases between. The CDR3 consists of 15 residues. This clone was seen only a few times. Authors' processing steps: The authors estimated nucleated cell counts from reference gene primer amplification. Assay: immunoSEQ multiplex PCR; the TCRdb copy retains only in-frame clones and omits some. Clone size and the V and J calls come from that table; the DNA yielded D and trimming. The table lists about 33,000 clones, about 88% of them singletons. Sequencing used peripheral blood. The chain combines TRBV9 with TRBJ1-3; D perhaps matches TRBD1 (6 bases). This TCR came from a man aged 70 or older with acute or convalescent COVID-19. CDR3 sequence reads: CASSARGFSGNTIYF. The CDR3 coding sequence is TGTGCCAGCAGCGCAAGGGGGTTCTCTGGAAACACCATATATTTT. Full variable domain (missing parts from reference TRBV9 and TRBJ1-3): DSGVTQTPKHLITATGQRVTLRCSPRSGDLSVYWYQQSLDQGLQFLIQYYNGEERAKGNILERFSAQQFPDLHSELNLSSLELGDSALYFCASSARGFSGNTIYFGEGSWLTVV.